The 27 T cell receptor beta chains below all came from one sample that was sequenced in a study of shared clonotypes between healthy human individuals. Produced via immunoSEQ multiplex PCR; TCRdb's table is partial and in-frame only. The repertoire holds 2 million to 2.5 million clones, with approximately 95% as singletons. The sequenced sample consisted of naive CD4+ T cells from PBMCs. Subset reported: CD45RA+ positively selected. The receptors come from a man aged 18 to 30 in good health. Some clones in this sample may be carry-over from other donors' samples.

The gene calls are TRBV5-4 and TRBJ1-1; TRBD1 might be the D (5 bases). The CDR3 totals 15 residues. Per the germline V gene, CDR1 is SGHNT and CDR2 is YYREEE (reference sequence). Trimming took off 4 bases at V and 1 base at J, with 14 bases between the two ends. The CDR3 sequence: CASSPPGGGNTEAFF. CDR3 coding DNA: TGTGCCAGCAGCCCTCCCGGCGGGGGGAACACTGAAGCTTTCTTT.

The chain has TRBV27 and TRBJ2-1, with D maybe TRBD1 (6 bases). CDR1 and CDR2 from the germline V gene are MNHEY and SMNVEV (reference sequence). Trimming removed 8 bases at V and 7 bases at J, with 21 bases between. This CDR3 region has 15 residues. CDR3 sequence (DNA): TGTGCCAGCGCTCCGGGGCCCCGTAGGGGGAATGAGCAGTTCTTC. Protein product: CASAPGPRRGNEQFF.

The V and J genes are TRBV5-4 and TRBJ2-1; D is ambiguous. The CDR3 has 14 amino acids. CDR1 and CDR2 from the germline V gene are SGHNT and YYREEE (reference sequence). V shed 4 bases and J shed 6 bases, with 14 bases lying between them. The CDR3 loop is CASSDLSVFNEQFF. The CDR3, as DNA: TGTGCCAGCAGCGACCTATCAGTTTTCAATGAGCAGTTCTTC.

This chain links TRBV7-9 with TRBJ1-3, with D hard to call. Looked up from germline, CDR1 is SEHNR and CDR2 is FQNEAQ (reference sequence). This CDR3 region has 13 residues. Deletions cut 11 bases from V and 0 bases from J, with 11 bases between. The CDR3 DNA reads TGTGCCGCAGCAGGCTCCTCTGGAAACACCATATATTTT. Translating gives CAAAGSSGNTIYF.

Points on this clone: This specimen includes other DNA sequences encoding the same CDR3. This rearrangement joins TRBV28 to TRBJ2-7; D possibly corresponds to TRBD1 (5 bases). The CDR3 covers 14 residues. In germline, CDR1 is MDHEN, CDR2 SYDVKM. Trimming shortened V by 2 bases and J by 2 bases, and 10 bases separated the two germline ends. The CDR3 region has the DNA TGTGCCAGCAGTTTACCCACAGGAACCTACGAGCAGTACTTC. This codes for CASSLPTGTYEQYF.

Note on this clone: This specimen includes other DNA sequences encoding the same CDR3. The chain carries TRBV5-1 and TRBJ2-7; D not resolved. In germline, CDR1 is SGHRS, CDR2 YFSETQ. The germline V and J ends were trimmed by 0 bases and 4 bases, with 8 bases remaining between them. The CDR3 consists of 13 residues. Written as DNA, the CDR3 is TGCGCCAGCAGCTTGGGTGGGGAATACGAGCAGTACTTC. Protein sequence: CASSLGGEYEQYF.

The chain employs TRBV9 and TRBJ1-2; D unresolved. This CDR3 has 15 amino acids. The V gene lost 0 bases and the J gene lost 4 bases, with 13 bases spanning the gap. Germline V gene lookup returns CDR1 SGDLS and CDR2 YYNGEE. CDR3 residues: CASSVEALTPYGYTF. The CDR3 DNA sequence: TGTGCCAGCAGCGTAGAGGCACTTACCCCCTATGGCTACACCTTC.

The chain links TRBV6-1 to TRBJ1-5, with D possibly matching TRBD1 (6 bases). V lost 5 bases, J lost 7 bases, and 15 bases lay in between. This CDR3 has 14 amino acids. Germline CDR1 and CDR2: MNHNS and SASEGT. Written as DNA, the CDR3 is TGTGCCAGCAGTCCTAGGGGGAGGGGACAGCCCCAGCATTTT. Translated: CASSPRGRGQPQHF.

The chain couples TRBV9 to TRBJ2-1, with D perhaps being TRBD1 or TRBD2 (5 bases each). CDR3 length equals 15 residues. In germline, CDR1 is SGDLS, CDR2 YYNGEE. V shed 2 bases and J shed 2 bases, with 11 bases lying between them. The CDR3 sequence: CASSVLTGPYNEQFF. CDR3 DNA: TGTGCCAGCAGCGTGTTAACGGGACCCTACAATGAGCAGTTCTTC.

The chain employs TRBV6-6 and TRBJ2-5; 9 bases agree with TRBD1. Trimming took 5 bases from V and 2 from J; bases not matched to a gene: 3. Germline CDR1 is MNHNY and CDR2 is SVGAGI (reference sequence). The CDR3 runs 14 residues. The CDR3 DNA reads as TGTGCCAGCAGTGACAGGGGGGAACAAGAGACCCAGTACTTC. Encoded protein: CASSDRGEQETQYF.

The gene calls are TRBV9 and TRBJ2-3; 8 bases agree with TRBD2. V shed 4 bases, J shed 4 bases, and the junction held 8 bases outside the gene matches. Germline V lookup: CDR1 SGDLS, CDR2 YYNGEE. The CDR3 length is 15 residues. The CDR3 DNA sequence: TGTGCCAGCAGCAAGGGTGGACTAGCCGCAGATACGCAGTATTTT. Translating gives CASSKGGLAADTQYF.

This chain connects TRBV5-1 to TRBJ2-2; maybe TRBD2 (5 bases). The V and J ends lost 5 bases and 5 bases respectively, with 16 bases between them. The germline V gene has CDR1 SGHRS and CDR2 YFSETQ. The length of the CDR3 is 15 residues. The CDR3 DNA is TGCGCCAGCAGTAGCGCACTAGGCATGACCGGGGAGCTGTTTTTT. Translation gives CASSSALGMTGELFF.

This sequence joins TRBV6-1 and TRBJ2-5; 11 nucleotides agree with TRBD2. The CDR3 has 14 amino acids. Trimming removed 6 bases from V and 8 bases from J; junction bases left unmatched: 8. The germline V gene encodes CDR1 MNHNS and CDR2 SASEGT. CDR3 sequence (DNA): TGTGCCAGCAGCGAGGGACTAGCGGTCATTACCCAGTACTTC. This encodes CASSEGLAVITQYF.

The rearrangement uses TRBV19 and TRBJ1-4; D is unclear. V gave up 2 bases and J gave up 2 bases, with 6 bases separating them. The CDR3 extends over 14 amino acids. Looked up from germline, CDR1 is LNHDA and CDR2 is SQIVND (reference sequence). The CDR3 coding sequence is TGTGCCAGTAGTATAATAAGTACTAATGAAAAACTGTTTTTT. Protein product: CASSIISTNEKLFF.

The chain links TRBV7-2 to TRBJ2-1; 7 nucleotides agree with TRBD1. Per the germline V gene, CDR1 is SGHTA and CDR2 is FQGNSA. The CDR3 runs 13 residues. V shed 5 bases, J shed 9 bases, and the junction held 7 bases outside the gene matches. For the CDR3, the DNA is TGTGCCAGCAGCCTGACAGGGTATGGTGAGCAGTTCTTC. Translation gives CASSLTGYGEQFF.

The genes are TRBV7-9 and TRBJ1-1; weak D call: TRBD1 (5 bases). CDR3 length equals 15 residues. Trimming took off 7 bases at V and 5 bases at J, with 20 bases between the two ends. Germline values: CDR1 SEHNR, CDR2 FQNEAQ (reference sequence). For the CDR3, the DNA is TGTGCCAGCACCGGGACTCAAAAAGGTGGGACTGAAGCTTTCTTT. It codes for CASTGTQKGGTEAFF.

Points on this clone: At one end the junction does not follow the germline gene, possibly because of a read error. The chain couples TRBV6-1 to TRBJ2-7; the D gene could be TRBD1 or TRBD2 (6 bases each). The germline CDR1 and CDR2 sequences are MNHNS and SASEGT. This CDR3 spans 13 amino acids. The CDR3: CASSVQGHSGASF. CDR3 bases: TGTGCCAGCAGTGTCCAGGGGCACTCGGGGGCAAGCTTC.

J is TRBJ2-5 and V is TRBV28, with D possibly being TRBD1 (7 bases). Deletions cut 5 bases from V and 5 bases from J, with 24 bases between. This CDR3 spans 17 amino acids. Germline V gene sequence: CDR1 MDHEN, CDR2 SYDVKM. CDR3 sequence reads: CASSVAWDSRGRETQYF. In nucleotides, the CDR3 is TGTGCCAGCAGTGTCGCCTGGGACAGCAGGGGGAGGGAGACCCAGTACTTC. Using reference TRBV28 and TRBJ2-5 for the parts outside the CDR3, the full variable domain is DVKVTQSSRYLVKRTGEKVFLECVQDMDHENMFWYRQDPGLGLRLIYFSYDVKMKEKGDIPEGYSVSREKKERFSLILESASTNQTSMYLCASSVAWDSRGRETQYFGPGTRLLVL.

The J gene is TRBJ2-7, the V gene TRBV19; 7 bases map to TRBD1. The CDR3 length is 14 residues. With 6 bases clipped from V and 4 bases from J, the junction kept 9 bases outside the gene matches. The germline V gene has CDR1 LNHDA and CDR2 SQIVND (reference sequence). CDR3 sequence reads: CASSRQGSWYEQYF. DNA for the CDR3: TGTGCCAGTAGCAGACAGGGAAGTTGGTACGAGCAGTACTTC.

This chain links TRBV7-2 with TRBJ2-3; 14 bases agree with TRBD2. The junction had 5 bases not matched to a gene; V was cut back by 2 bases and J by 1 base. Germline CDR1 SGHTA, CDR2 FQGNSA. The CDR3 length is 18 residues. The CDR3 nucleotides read TGTGCCAGCAGCTTAAGGGGACTAGCGGGAGTAGGCACAGATACGCAGTATTTT. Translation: CASSLRGLAGVGTDTQYF.

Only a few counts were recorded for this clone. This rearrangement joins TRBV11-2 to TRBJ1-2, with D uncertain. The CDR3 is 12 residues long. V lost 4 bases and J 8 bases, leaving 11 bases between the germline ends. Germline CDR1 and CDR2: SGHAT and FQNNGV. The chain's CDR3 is CASSSEHIGYTF. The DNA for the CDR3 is TGTGCCAGCAGCTCGGAACACATCGGCTACACCTTC.

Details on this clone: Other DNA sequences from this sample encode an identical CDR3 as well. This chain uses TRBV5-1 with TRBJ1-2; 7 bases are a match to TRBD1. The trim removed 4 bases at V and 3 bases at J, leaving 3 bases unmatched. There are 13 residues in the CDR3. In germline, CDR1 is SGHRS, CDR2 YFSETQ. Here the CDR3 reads CASSPTGDYGYTF. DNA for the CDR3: TGCGCCAGCAGCCCTACAGGGGACTATGGCTACACCTTC.

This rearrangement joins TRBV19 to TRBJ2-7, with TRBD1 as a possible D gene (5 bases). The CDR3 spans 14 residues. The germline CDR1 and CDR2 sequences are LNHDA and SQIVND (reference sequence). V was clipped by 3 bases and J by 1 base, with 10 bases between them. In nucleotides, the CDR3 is TGTGCCAGTAGTATCTCTAGACAGTCCTACGAGCAGTACTTC. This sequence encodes CASSISRQSYEQYF.

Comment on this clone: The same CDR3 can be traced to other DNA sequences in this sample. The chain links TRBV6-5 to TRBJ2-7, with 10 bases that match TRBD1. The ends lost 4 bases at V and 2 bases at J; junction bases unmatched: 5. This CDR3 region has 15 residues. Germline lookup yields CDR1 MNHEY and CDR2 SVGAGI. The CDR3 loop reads CASSFRDRGTYEQYF. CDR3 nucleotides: TGTGCCAGCAGTTTCCGGGACAGGGGTACCTACGAGCAGTACTTC.

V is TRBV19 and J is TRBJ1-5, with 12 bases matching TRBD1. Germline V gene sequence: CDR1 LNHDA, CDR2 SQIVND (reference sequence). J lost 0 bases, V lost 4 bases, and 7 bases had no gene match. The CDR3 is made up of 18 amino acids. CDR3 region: CASSTGQGAFGSNQPQHF. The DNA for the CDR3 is TGTGCCAGTAGTACGGGACAGGGGGCTTTTGGTAGCAATCAGCCCCAGCATTTT. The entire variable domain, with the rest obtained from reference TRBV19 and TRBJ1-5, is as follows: DGGITQSPKYLFRKEGQNVTLSCEQNLNHDAMYWYRQDPGQGLRLIYYSQIVNDFQKGDIAEGYSVSREKKESFPLTVTSAQKNPTAFYLCASSTGQGAFGSNQPQHFGDGTRLSIL.

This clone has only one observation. CDR3 loop: CASSPLGGGTGASAFF. CDR3 coding DNA: TGTGCCAGCTCACCCCTAGGGGGCGGGACAGGGGCATCAGCTTTCTTT. The chain joins TRBV18 to TRBJ1-1; 10 bases map to TRBD1. V was clipped by 3 bases and J by 10 bases; unmatched bases: 14. CDR1 KGHSH and CDR2 LQKENI come from the germline V gene. The length of the CDR3 is 16 residues.

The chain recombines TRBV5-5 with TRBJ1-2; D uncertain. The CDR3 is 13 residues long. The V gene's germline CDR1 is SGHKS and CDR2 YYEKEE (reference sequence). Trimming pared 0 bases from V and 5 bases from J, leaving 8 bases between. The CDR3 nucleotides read TGTGCCAGCAGCTTGGAGCCCGAGTATGGCTACACCTTC. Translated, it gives CASSLEPEYGYTF.